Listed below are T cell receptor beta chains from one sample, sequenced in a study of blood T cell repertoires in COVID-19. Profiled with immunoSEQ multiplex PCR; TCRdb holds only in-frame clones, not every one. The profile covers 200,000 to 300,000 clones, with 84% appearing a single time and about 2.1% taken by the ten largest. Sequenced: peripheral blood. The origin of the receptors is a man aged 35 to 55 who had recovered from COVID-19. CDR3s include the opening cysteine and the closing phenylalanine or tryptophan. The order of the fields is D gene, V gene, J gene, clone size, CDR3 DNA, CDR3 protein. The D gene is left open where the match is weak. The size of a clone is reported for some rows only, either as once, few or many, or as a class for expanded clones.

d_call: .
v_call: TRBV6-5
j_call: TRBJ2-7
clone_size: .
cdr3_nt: TGTGCCAGCAGTTACTCGCGGGCTTACCGAGGGCAGTACTTC
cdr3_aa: CASSYSRAYRGQYF

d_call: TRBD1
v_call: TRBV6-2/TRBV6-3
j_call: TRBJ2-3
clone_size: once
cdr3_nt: TGTGCCAGCAGTTACCCTACCGACAGGGACGCAGATACGCAGTATTTT
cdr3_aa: CASSYPTDRDADTQYF

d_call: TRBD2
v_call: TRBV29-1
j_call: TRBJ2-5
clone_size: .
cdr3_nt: TGCAGCGTTGAAGAGGTCGGGGGGAGTGAGACCCAGTACTTC
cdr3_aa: CSVEEVGGSETQYF

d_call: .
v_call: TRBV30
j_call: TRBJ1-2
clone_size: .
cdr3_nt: TGTGCCTGGAGTGTTACAGGAAGCTATGGCTACACCTTC
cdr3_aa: CAWSVTGSYGYTF

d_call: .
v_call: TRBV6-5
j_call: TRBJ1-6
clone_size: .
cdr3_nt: TGTGCCAGCAGTCAACGGACCGGGACACCCCTCCACTTT
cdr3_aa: CASSQRTGTPLHF

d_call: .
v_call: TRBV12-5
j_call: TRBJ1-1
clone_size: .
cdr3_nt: TGTGCTAGTGGTTTGACAGGGATGAACACTGAAGCTTTCTTT
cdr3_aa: CASGLTGMNTEAFF

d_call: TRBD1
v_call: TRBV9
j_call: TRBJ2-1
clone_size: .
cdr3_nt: TGTGCCAGCACCCAGGGGGCAGGGGGCAACGATGAGCAGTTCTTC
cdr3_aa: CASTQGAGGNDEQFF

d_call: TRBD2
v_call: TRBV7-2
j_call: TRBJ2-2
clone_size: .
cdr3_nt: TGTGCCAGCAGCTTACTAGCGGGAGGATACACCGGGGAGCTGTTTTTT
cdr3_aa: CASSLLAGGYTGELFF

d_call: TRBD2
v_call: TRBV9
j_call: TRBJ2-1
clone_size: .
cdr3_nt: TGTGCCAGCAGCACCCTGGGACTAGCGTTGAATGAGCAGTTCTTC
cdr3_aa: CASSTLGLALNEQFF

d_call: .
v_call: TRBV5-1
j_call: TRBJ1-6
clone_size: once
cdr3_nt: TGCGCCAGCAGCCCATCCGCGGCCTTAAATAATTCACCCCTCCACTTT
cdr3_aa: CASSPSAALNNSPLHF

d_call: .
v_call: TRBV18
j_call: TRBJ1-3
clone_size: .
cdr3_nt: TGTGCCAGCTCACCCTCGTTTGAGGCTGGAAACACCATATATTTT
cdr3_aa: CASSPSFEAGNTIYF

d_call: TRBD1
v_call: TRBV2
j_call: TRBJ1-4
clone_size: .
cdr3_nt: TGTGCCACTGCGGGACAGGGTAATGAAAAACTGTTTTTT
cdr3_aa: CATAGQGNEKLFF

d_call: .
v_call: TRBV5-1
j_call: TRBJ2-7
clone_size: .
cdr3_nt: TGCGCCAGCAGCTTGGTGGACATCTTTGGCTCCTACGAGCAGTACTTC
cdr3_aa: CASSLVDIFGSYEQYF

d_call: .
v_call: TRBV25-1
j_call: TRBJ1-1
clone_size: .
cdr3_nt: TGTGCCAGCAGTGCAGGGGCAGGGACTGAAGCTTTCTTT
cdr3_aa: CASSAGAGTEAFF

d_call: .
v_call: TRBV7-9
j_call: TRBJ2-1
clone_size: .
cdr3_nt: TGTGCCAGCAGCCCACAGCCATTGGAGCAGTTCTTC
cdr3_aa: CASSPQPLEQFF

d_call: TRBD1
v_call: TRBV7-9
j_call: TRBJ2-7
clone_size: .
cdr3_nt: TGTGCCGGACAAGGGGGCCACGAGCAGTACTTC
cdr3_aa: CAGQGGHEQYF

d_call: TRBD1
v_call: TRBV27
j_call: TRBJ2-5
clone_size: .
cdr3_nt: TGTGCCAGCAGTACCGGGACAGGGGGCGCGGAGACCCAGTACTTC
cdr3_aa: CASSTGTGGAETQYF

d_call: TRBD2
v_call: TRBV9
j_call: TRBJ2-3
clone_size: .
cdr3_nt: TGTGCCAGCAGCGTAGATGCGGGGGGACCAGATACGCAGTATTTT
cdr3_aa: CASSVDAGGPDTQYF

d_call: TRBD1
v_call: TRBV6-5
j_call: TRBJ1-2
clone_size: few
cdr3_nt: TGTGCCAGCAGGGAGACGACAGGGAACTACTATGGCTACACCTTC
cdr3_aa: CASRETTGNYYGYTF

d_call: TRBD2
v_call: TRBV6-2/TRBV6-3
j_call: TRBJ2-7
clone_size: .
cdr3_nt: TGTGCCAGCAGTTCCCTTAGCGGGAGGGCCCTCTCCTACGAGCAGTACTTC
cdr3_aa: CASSSLSGRALSYEQYF

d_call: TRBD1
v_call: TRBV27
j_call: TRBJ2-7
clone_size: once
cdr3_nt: TGTGCCAGCAGCTCATGGGGGACAGGGCCCTACGAGCAGTACTTC
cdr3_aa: CASSSWGTGPYEQYF

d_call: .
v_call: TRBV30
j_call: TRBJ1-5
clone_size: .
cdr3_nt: TGTGCCTGGAGTAGGGCGGGACAGCCCCAGCATTTT
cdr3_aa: CAWSRAGQPQHF

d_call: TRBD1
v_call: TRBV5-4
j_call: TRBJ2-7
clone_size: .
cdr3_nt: TGTGCCAGCAGCTTGGAGGGGGCCAGGGAGCAGTACTTC
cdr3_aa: CASSLEGAREQYF

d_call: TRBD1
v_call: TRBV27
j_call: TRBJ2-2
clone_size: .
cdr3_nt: TGTGCCAGCAGTTTCGGCCCCGGACAGGCTATCGCCGGGGAGCTGTTTTTT
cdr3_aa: CASSFGPGQAIAGELFF

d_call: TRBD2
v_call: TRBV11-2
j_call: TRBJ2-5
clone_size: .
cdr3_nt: TGTGCCAGCAGCTTAGGGTTCTTAGTAGCGGGGACCCAGTACTTC
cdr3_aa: CASSLGFLVAGTQYF

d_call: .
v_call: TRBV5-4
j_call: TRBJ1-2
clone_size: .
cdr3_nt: TGTGCCAGCAGCTTGGAGAGGCCAGAACTAGATGGCTACACCTTC
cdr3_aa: CASSLERPELDGYTF

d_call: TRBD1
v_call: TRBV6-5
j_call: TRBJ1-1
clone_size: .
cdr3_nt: TGTGCCAGCAGTTACGCGGGACAGATGAACACTGAAGCTTTCTTT
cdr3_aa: CASSYAGQMNTEAFF

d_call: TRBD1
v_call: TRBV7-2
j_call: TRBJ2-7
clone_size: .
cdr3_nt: TGTGCCAGCAGCTATTACAGGGGCCCCTCCTACGAGCAGTACTTC
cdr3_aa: CASSYYRGPSYEQYF

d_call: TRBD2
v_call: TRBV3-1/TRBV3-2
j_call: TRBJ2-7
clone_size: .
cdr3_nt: TGTGCCAGCAGCGCTTATATGCGGGAGAGCTACGAGCAGTACTTC
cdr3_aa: CASSAYMRESYEQYF

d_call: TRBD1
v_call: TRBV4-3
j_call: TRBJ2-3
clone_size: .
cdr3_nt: TGCGCCAGCAGCCAGGGGCAGGGGGTTAGCGCAGATACGCAGTATTTT
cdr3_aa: CASSQGQGVSADTQYF

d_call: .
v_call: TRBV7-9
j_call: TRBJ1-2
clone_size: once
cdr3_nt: TGTGCCAGCACCCAGAGGGAACTGACTAACTATGGCTACACCTTC
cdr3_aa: CASTQRELTNYGYTF

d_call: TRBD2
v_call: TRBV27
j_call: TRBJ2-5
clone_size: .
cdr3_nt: TGTGCCAGCAGTCCCTCTAGCGGGGAGTACCAAGAGACCCAGTACTTC
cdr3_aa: CASSPSSGEYQETQYF